This TCR beta chain stems from a study of blood T cell repertoires in COVID-19. TCRdb's copy holds only in-frame clones and misses some; the assay was immunoSEQ multiplex PCR. The sample lists around 320,000 clones; about 87% were seen once. The CDR3 spans 18 residues. The V gene end was trimmed by 3 bases and the J gene end by 4 bases; junction bases not matched to a gene: 14. Germline CDR1 is MGHRA and CDR2 is YSYEKL. The rearrangement joins TRBV4-1 to TRBJ1-1; TRBD1 matches 10 bases. Source material: peripheral blood. The receptor comes from a young woman who had recovered from COVID-19. The CDR3 is CASSQPLSTGGFFTEAFF. The CDR3 DNA sequence: TGCGCCAGCAGCCAGCCCCTTTCGACAGGGGGCTTTTTCACTGAAGCTTTCTTT.